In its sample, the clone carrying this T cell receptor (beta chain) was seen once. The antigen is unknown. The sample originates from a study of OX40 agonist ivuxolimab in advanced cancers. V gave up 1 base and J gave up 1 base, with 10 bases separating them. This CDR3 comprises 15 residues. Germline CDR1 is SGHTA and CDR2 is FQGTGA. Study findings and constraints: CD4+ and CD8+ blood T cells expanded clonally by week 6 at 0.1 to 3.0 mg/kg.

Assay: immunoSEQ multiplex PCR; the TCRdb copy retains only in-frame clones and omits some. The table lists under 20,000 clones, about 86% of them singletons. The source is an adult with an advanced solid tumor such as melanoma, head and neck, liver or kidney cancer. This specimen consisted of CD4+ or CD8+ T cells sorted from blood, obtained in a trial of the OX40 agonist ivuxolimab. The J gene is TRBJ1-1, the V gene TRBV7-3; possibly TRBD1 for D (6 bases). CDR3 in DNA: TGTGCCAGCAGCTTAATGGGGGGGCAGAACACTGAAGCTTTCTTT. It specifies CASSLMGGQNTEAFF.